These 18 T cell receptor beta chains share one sample of origin, sequenced in a study of CD8+CD57+ T cells in acquired aplastic anemia. Genomic DNA templated the TCR beta VDJ and CDR3 profiling. Each CDR3 protein is one row after TCRdb ran MiXCR on the reads. This repertoire shows some 180,000 distinct CDR3 sequences, roughly half found once; its top ten account for around 3%. The material sequenced was sorted CD4+, CD8+, or CD8+CD57+ T cells (not recorded which) from PBMCs. These receptors all come from a human donor in good health.

The V and J genes are TRBV11-2 and TRBJ1-5; maybe TRBD1 (6 bases). The length of the CDR3 is 15 residues. V was pared by 5 bases and J by 7 bases, with 18 bases between. The germline V gene encodes CDR1 SGHAT and CDR2 FQNNGV. The CDR3 bases are TGTGCCAGCAGCCCGGGACACCGGGGCGAACAGCCCCAGCATTTT. This translates into CASSPGHRGEQPQHF.

The rearrangement links TRBV6-2 or TRBV6-3 to TRBJ1-2, with D hard to call. Trimming left V 8 bases short and J 8 bases short, with 15 bases between. The germline V gene has CDR1 MNHEY and CDR2 SVGEGT. The CDR3 contains 12 residues. The CDR3 bases are TGTGCCAGCTCGCGACAAGAGCGGGGCTACACCTTC. This translates into CASSRQERGYTF.

For this clonotype: It is likely a read error, because the conserved phenylalanine at the end of the CDR3 is missing. The rearrangement links TRBV10-3 to TRBJ1-1, with TRBD1 identical over 7 bases. CDR3 length equals 13 residues. Germline CDR1 and CDR2: ENHRY and SYGVKD. V was pared by 10 bases and J by 3 bases, with 8 bases of the junction left unmatched. As DNA, the CDR3 is TGTGCCACCGCTTATACAGGGGACACTGAAGCTTTCCTT. It translates to CATAYTGDTEAFL.

The rearrangement joins TRBV4-1 to TRBJ2-7, with 7 bases matching TRBD2. Trimming took 4 bases from V and 6 from J; bases not matched to a gene: 21. Germline CDR1 MGHRA, CDR2 YSYEKL. This CDR3 has 18 residues. CDR3 residues: CASSRLFGAGSPPVEQYF. The CDR3, as DNA: TGCGCCAGCAGCCGGCTTTTTGGAGCGGGATCCCCTCCTGTCGAGCAGTACTTC.

This clonotype was seen repeatedly, ten times or more. The chain employs TRBV20-1 and TRBJ2-5; D perhaps matches TRBD1 (6 bases). Germline V gene data show CDR1 as DFQATT and CDR2 as SNEGSKA (reference sequence). The V gene lost 0 bases and the J gene lost 4 bases, with 9 bases spanning the gap. The CDR3 is 13 residues long. CDR3 nucleotides: TGCAGTGCTAGAGAGGGGGCTCGAGAGACCCAGTACTTC. Protein sequence: CSAREGARETQYF.

This chain links TRBV15 with TRBJ1-5, with a tentative D call TRBD1 (6 bases). Per germline, CDR1 LNHNV and CDR2 YYDKDF (reference sequence). The CDR3 spans 17 residues. Trimming removed 0 bases from V and 0 bases from J, with 12 bases in between. The CDR3 nucleotides are TGTGCCACCAGCAGAGACAGGGGCTGGACTAGCAATCAGCCCCAGCATTTT. Its translation is CATSRDRGWTSNQPQHF.

To note about this clonotype: Germline and junction disagree at one end, which may indicate a read error. The chain employs TRBV2 and TRBJ2-3; 10 nucleotides line up with TRBD2. This CDR3 is built from 14 residues. Germline V CDR1 and CDR2: SNHLY, FYNNEI. The CDR3: CASLSGGASDTQDF. The CDR3 DNA reads TGTGCCAGCTTGAGCGGGGGGGCCTCAGATACGCAGGATTTT.

This clonotype came up many times. This chain uses TRBV7-9 with TRBJ2-5, with D tentatively TRBD2 (6 bases). V dropped 4 bases and J dropped 3 bases, with 21 bases sitting between them. CDR1 is SEHNR, CDR2 FQNEAQ, per germline (reference sequence). This CDR3 is 17 amino acids long. CDR3 protein: CASSSFGRGALKETQYF. CDR3 DNA sequence: TGTGCCAGCAGCTCCTTCGGGAGAGGGGCTCTGAAAGAGACCCAGTACTTC. Drawing the rest from reference TRBV7-9 and TRBJ2-5, the complete variable domain is DTGVSQNPRHKITKRGQNVTFRCDPISEHNRLYWYRQTLGQGPEFLTYFQNEAQLEKSRLLSDRFSAERPKGSFSTLEIQRTEQGDSAMYLCASSSFGRGALKETQYFGPGTRLLVL.

Note on this clonotype: This sequence may be a read error, since a much larger clone differs from it by one base. The chain recombines TRBV7-3 with TRBJ2-7; either TRBD1 or TRBD2 may supply D (5 bases each). In germline, CDR1 is SGHTA, CDR2 FQGTGA. The CDR3 contains 15 residues. The CDR3: CASSLTGPEDYERYF. DNA of the CDR3: TGTGCCAGCAGCTTGACGGGACCGGAAGACTACGAGCGGTACTTC.

This clonotype was detected many times. The chain employs TRBV7-9 and TRBJ2-6; no definite D call. Trimming shortened V by 4 bases and J by 0 bases, and 10 bases separated the two germline ends. Germline V CDR1 and CDR2: SEHNR, FQNEAQ (reference sequence). The CDR3 runs to 16 residues. CDR3 amino acids: CASSWSLLSGANVLTF. As DNA, the CDR3 is TGTGCCAGCAGCTGGTCACTCCTCTCTGGGGCCAACGTCCTGACTTTC.

CDR3 region: CATSRVRDNEQFF. The CDR3 nucleotides are TGTGCCACCAGCAGAGTCAGAGACAATGAGCAGTTCTTC. J is TRBJ2-1 and V is TRBV15, with D unresolved. Trimming cost V 1 base and J 5 bases, with 6 bases left between them. CDR1 LNHNV and CDR2 YYDKDF come from the germline V gene (reference sequence). The CDR3 is 13 amino acids.

The rearrangement joins TRBV13 to TRBJ1-1, with D possibly matching TRBD1 (6 bases). The germline gives CDR1 PRHDT, CDR2 FYEKMQ (reference sequence). CDR3 length: 14 amino acids. V was shortened by 0 bases and J by 4 bases, with 9 bases between the two germline ends. CDR3 loop: CASSLGRGATEAFF. CDR3 in DNA: TGTGCCAGCAGCTTAGGCCGGGGGGCCACTGAAGCTTTCTTT.

This clonotype was observed at least ten times. One end of the junction is discordant with germline, which a read error may explain. J is TRBJ2-1 and V is TRBV7-1; 16 bases map to TRBD2. TRBV7-1 is noted as an ORF with a role that remains uncertain. The CDR3 consists of 20 residues. The CDR3: CASSPAGTSGRARTYNEQFF. CDR3 in DNA: TGTGCCAGCAGCCCAGCCGGGACTAGCGGGAGGGCCAGGACCTACAATGAGCAGTTCTTC.

This clonotype showed up many times. This chain links TRBV7-9 with TRBJ2-7; 9 bases agree with TRBD1. This CDR3 contains 16 residues. The germline CDR1 and CDR2 sequences are SEHNR and FQNEAQ (reference sequence). After removal of 5 bases from V and 5 bases from J, the junction contained 13 bases not matched to a gene. CDR3 loop: CASSGTLGTGIHEQYF. CDR3 sequence (DNA): TGTGCCAGCAGCGGGACCCTCGGGACAGGGATACACGAGCAGTACTTC.

This chain joins TRBV4-2 and TRBJ2-1; TRBD1 matches 7 bases. J was trimmed by 0 bases and V by 4 bases; bases with no gene match: 3. Germline V gene sequence: CDR1 LGHNA, CDR2 YNFKEQ. The CDR3 extends over 15 amino acids. The CDR3 DNA is TGTGCCAGCAGCCCACAGGGGACCTCCTACAATGAGCAGTTCTTC. Translation: CASSPQGTSYNEQFF.

This chain joins TRBV25-1 and TRBJ2-1; 12 bases line up with TRBD2. This CDR3 region has 16 residues. V dropped 4 bases and J dropped 2; count of bases not matched to a gene: 3. Per the germline V gene, CDR1 is MGHDK and CDR2 is SYGVNS. The CDR3 region is CASSALAGGPYNEQFF. The CDR3 coding sequence is TGTGCCAGCAGTGCACTAGCGGGAGGTCCCTACAATGAGCAGTTCTTC.

The chain couples TRBV24-1 to TRBJ2-5; 16 bases agree with TRBD2. With 4 bases clipped from V and 7 bases from J, the junction kept 2 bases outside the gene matches. The length of the CDR3 is 15 residues. The germline gives CDR1 KGHDR, CDR2 SFDVKD. The chain's CDR3 is CATSEGLAGGGTQYF. CDR3 sequence (DNA): TGTGCCACCAGTGAGGGACTAGCGGGAGGGGGGACCCAGTACTTC.

This chain connects TRBV7-3 to TRBJ2-2, with D possibly matching TRBD2 (6 bases). Germline V gives CDR1 SGHTA, CDR2 FQGTGA. The CDR3 extends over 15 amino acids. V lost 1 base and J 13 bases, leaving 19 bases between the germline ends. The CDR3 region has the DNA TGTGCCAGCAGCTTAATGGTCGGCTACACCGGGAGGCTGTTTTTT. It encodes CASSLMVGYTGRLFF.